The rows below give T cell receptor beta chains drawn from one sample of a study of T cell repertoires in cytomegalovirus infection. TCRdb recomputed calls from the reads with MiXCR, one row per CDR3 protein. The repertoire holds about 220,000 distinct CDR3 sequences, with approximately 40% as singletons. Their cognate antigens are unknown. This specimen consisted of CD8+ T cells from cultured PBMCs, obtained from culture after CMV antigen stimulation. The source of these receptors is a human donor in good health (CMV status not recorded). Some clones in this sample may be carry-over from other donors' samples. The CDR3 runs from the conserved cysteine through the conserved F or W. Each record gives: CDR3 protein, CDR3 DNA, clone size, J gene, D gene, CDR3 length, V gene. The D gene is left open where the match is weak. Expanded clones are given a class, and other clones once, few, many or no size at all.

CDR3aa: CASSQQGAVVNEKLFF
CDR3nt: TGCGCCAGCAGCCAACAGGGGGCCGTTGTGAATGAAAAACTGTTTTTT
abundance: .
j_gene: TRBJ1-4
d_gene: TRBD1
len: 16
v_gene: TRBV5-1

CDR3aa: CASSPWDRGTDSPLHF
CDR3nt: TGTGCCAGCAGCCCCTGGGACAGGGGTACGGATTCACCCCTCCACTTT
abundance: .
j_gene: TRBJ1-6
d_gene: TRBD1
len: 16
v_gene: TRBV11-2

CDR3aa: CASSLEGTSGSSEQFF
CDR3nt: TGTGCCAGCAGTTTAGAGGGGACTAGCGGGAGTTCGGAGCAGTTCTTC
abundance: .
j_gene: TRBJ2-1
d_gene: TRBD2
len: 16
v_gene: TRBV27

CDR3aa: CASSILAQGGGELFF
CDR3nt: TGTGCCAGCAGCATACTAGCCCAGGGGGGCGGGGAGCTGTTTTTT
abundance: many
j_gene: TRBJ2-2
d_gene: .
len: 15
v_gene: TRBV7-6

CDR3aa: CASTLSTEAFF
CDR3nt: TGTGCCAGCACCTTGTCCACTGAAGCTTTCTTT
abundance: many
j_gene: TRBJ1-1
d_gene: .
len: 11
v_gene: TRBV2

CDR3aa: CASSLRGTPRTDTQYF
CDR3nt: TGTGCCAGCAGTTTAAGGGGGACCCCACGAACAGATACGCAGTATTTT
abundance: many
j_gene: TRBJ2-3
d_gene: .
len: 16
v_gene: TRBV6-6

CDR3aa: CASSLSSRRPQHF
CDR3nt: TGTGCCAGCAGTTTATCGTCCAGGCGGCCCCAGCATTTT
abundance: few
j_gene: TRBJ1-5
d_gene: .
len: 13
v_gene: TRBV27

CDR3aa: CASSPRRGEQFF
CDR3nt: TGTGCCAGCTCACCCCGAAGGGGTGAGCAGTTCTTC
abundance: .
j_gene: TRBJ2-1
d_gene: .
len: 12
v_gene: TRBV18

CDR3aa: CASSYRGRGTEAFF
CDR3nt: TGTGCCAGCAGTTACAGGGGGCGAGGTACTGAAGCTTTCTTT
abundance: .
j_gene: TRBJ1-1
d_gene: TRBD1
len: 14
v_gene: TRBV27

CDR3aa: CASSDQQGYGNTIYF
CDR3nt: TGTGCCAGCAGTGACCAACAGGGATATGGAAACACCATATATTTT
abundance: .
j_gene: TRBJ1-3
d_gene: .
len: 15
v_gene: TRBV28

CDR3aa: CASSFGQGGNEQFF
CDR3nt: TGTGCCAGCAGTTTTGGACAGGGGGGTAATGAGCAGTTCTTC
abundance: few
j_gene: TRBJ2-1
d_gene: TRBD1
len: 14
v_gene: TRBV6-5

CDR3aa: CASSYSERGRETQYF
CDR3nt: TGTGCCAGCAGTTACTCTGAGCGGGGGCGGGAGACCCAGTACTTC
abundance: .
j_gene: TRBJ2-5
d_gene: TRBD2
len: 15
v_gene: TRBV6-6

CDR3aa: CASRYIPNEQFF
CDR3nt: TGTGCCAGCAGGTACATCCCCAATGAGCAGTTCTTC
abundance: many
j_gene: TRBJ2-1
d_gene: .
len: 12
v_gene: TRBV7-9

CDR3aa: CATWGTGQAYEQYF
CDR3nt: TGCGCCACCTGGGGGACAGGGCAGGCATACGAGCAGTACTTC
abundance: .
j_gene: TRBJ2-7
d_gene: TRBD1
len: 14
v_gene: TRBV10-2

CDR3aa: CASSLNGGWDRGIGNTIYF
CDR3nt: TGTGCCAGCAGTTTAAACGGTGGCTGGGACAGGGGGATTGGAAACACCATATATTTT
abundance: .
j_gene: TRBJ1-3
d_gene: TRBD1
len: 19
v_gene: TRBV12-3/TRBV12-4

CDR3aa: CASGIRGNTEAFF
CDR3nt: TGTGCTAGTGGGATCAGGGGGAACACTGAAGCTTTCTTT
abundance: .
j_gene: TRBJ1-1
d_gene: .
len: 13
v_gene: TRBV12-5

CDR3aa: CASRTTIRGHYEQFF
CDR3nt: TGTGCCAGCCGGACAACGATAAGGGGTCACTATGAGCAGTTCTTC
abundance: .
j_gene: TRBJ2-1
d_gene: .
len: 15
v_gene: TRBV28

CDR3aa: CASSLILGLAGGEQYF
CDR3nt: TGTGCCAGCAGCCTGATCCTAGGACTAGCGGGAGGCGAGCAGTACTTC
abundance: .
j_gene: TRBJ2-7
d_gene: TRBD2
len: 16
v_gene: TRBV27

CDR3aa: CASSLKTGTGGPETQYF
CDR3nt: TGTGCCAGCAGCCTGAAGACCGGGACAGGGGGCCCAGAGACCCAGTACTTC
abundance: .
j_gene: TRBJ2-5
d_gene: TRBD1
len: 17
v_gene: TRBV7-8

CDR3aa: CASSLHRNPTATNEKLFF
CDR3nt: TGTGCCAGTAGTCTACACAGGAATCCTACGGCAACTAATGAAAAACTGTTTTTT
abundance: few
j_gene: TRBJ1-4
d_gene: .
len: 18
v_gene: TRBV19

CDR3aa: CASSAGTLNTGELFF
CDR3nt: TGTGCCAGCAGCGCGGGGACTCTTAACACCGGGGAGCTGTTTTTT
abundance: few
j_gene: TRBJ2-2
d_gene: .
len: 15
v_gene: TRBV7-8

CDR3aa: CSVEGGAAISYNEQFF
CDR3nt: TGCAGCGTTGAAGGGGGAGCGGCCATCTCCTACAATGAGCAGTTCTTC
abundance: .
j_gene: TRBJ2-1
d_gene: .
len: 16
v_gene: TRBV29-1

CDR3aa: CASSLLAGAEYNEQFF
CDR3nt: TGTGCCAGCAGTCTACTAGCGGGGGCCGAGTACAATGAGCAGTTCTTC
abundance: .
j_gene: TRBJ2-1
d_gene: TRBD2
len: 16
v_gene: TRBV27

CDR3aa: CASSSGSHNEQFF
CDR3nt: TGTGCCAGCAGTTCCGGGTCCCACAATGAGCAGTTCTTC
abundance: few
j_gene: TRBJ2-1
d_gene: .
len: 13
v_gene: TRBV27

CDR3aa: CASSLTFSGNNEQFF
CDR3nt: TGTGCCAGCAGCTTAACCTTTAGCGGGAACAATGAGCAGTTCTTC
abundance: .
j_gene: TRBJ2-1
d_gene: TRBD2
len: 15
v_gene: TRBV7-6

CDR3aa: CASSSPTEGAGPRTDTQYF
CDR3nt: TGTGCCAGCAGCTCCCCGACAGAGGGGGCGGGACCCCGCACAGATACGCAGTATTTT
abundance: many
j_gene: TRBJ2-3
d_gene: .
len: 19
v_gene: TRBV7-2

CDR3aa: CASSREGRSAAEQYF
CDR3nt: TGTGCCAGCAGCAGAGAGGGGCGATCGGCGGCCGAGCAGTACTTC
abundance: .
j_gene: TRBJ2-7
d_gene: .
len: 15
v_gene: TRBV7-9

CDR3aa: CASSLRDTGAGELFF
CDR3nt: TGTGCCAGCAGTCTCCGGGACACTGGCGCCGGGGAGCTGTTTTTT
abundance: once
j_gene: TRBJ2-2
d_gene: .
len: 15
v_gene: TRBV6-6

CDR3aa: CASFTGQGAINEQFF
CDR3nt: TGTGCCTCTTTTACGGGACAGGGGGCTATCAATGAGCAGTTCTTC
abundance: .
j_gene: TRBJ2-1
d_gene: TRBD1
len: 15
v_gene: TRBV6-5

CDR3aa: CASSQQAGGGYNEQFF
CDR3nt: TGTGCCAGCAGCCAGCAAGCGGGAGGCGGGTACAATGAGCAGTTCTTC
abundance: .
j_gene: TRBJ2-1
d_gene: TRBD2
len: 16
v_gene: TRBV4-1

CDR3aa: CASSLRMAGGRADTQYF
CDR3nt: TGTGCCAGCAGCTTAAGAATGGCGGGGGGCCGTGCCGATACGCAGTATTTT
abundance: many
j_gene: TRBJ2-3
d_gene: TRBD2
len: 17
v_gene: TRBV7-8

CDR3aa: CASSWTSSYTDTQYF
CDR3nt: TGTGCCAGCAGTTGGACTTCCAGCTACACAGATACGCAGTATTTT
abundance: .
j_gene: TRBJ2-3
d_gene: .
len: 15
v_gene: TRBV6-1

CDR3aa: CASSPRLIGSQRNYGYTF
CDR3nt: TGTGCCAGCAGCCCTCGCCTGATAGGGTCCCAGCGGAACTATGGCTACACCTTC
abundance: few
j_gene: TRBJ1-2
d_gene: .
len: 18
v_gene: TRBV7-8

CDR3aa: CASRKQGSSYNEQFF
CDR3nt: TGTGCCAGCAGGAAACAGGGCAGCTCCTACAATGAGCAGTTCTTC
abundance: few
j_gene: TRBJ2-1
d_gene: .
len: 15
v_gene: TRBV12-3/TRBV12-4

CDR3aa: CASSTVQGAGEKLFF
CDR3nt: TGTGCCAGCAGCACGGTCCAGGGGGCAGGGGAAAAACTGTTTTTT
abundance: few
j_gene: TRBJ1-4
d_gene: TRBD1
len: 15
v_gene: TRBV7-9

CDR3aa: CASSLVQGGHYEQYF
CDR3nt: TGTGCCAGCAGCTTAGTACAGGGAGGGCACTACGAGCAGTACTTC
abundance: few
j_gene: TRBJ2-7
d_gene: .
len: 15
v_gene: TRBV7-9

CDR3aa: CASSLSGVEYGYTF
CDR3nt: TGCGCCAGCAGCTTGTCAGGGGTTGAGTACGGCTACACCTTC
abundance: few
j_gene: TRBJ1-2
d_gene: .
len: 14
v_gene: TRBV5-1

CDR3aa: CASSSSENSGANVLTF
CDR3nt: TGTGCCAGCAGCTCGAGCGAGAACTCTGGGGCCAACGTCCTGACTTTC
abundance: .
j_gene: TRBJ2-6
d_gene: .
len: 16
v_gene: TRBV7-6

CDR3aa: CASSLSGASSYEQYF
CDR3nt: TGTGCCAGCAGCTTATCAGGGGCCAGCTCCTACGAGCAGTACTTC
abundance: few
j_gene: TRBJ2-7
d_gene: .
len: 15
v_gene: TRBV7-3

CDR3aa: CASSLAGVRTDTQYF
CDR3nt: TGTGCCAGCAGTCTAGCGGGAGTCCGAACAGATACGCAGTATTTT
abundance: few
j_gene: TRBJ2-3
d_gene: TRBD2
len: 15
v_gene: TRBV28

CDR3aa: CASSIDRSAGGYYNEQFF
CDR3nt: TGTGCCAGTAGTATAGATCGTTCGGCAGGGGGCTACTACAATGAGCAGTTCTTC
abundance: .
j_gene: TRBJ2-1
d_gene: TRBD1
len: 18
v_gene: TRBV19

CDR3aa: CASSSQTAGPNQPQHF
CDR3nt: TGTGCCAGCAGTTCCCAGACAGCGGGGCCCAATCAGCCCCAGCATTTT
abundance: few
j_gene: TRBJ1-5
d_gene: .
len: 16
v_gene: TRBV28

CDR3aa: CASSQVGTQHEQYF
CDR3nt: TGCGCCAGCAGCCAAGTTGGGACACAACACGAGCAGTACTTC
abundance: .
j_gene: TRBJ2-7
d_gene: .
len: 14
v_gene: TRBV4-1

CDR3aa: CASSLTINRVTNEKLFF
CDR3nt: TGTGCCAGCAGCTTAACGATCAACAGGGTCACTAATGAAAAACTGTTTTTT
abundance: .
j_gene: TRBJ1-4
d_gene: .
len: 17
v_gene: TRBV7-9

CDR3aa: CASSLPGNRVSDNEQFF
CDR3nt: TGTGCCAGCAGTTTACCTGGTAACAGGGTCTCCGACAATGAGCAGTTCTTC
abundance: few
j_gene: TRBJ2-1
d_gene: .
len: 17
v_gene: TRBV12-3/TRBV12-4

CDR3aa: CASSFGQGEQYF
CDR3nt: TGTGCCAGCAGCTTTGGACAGGGCGAGCAGTACTTC
abundance: many
j_gene: TRBJ2-7
d_gene: TRBD1
len: 12
v_gene: TRBV7-9

CDR3aa: CAISEPGGTEAFF
CDR3nt: TGTGCCATCAGTGAGCCAGGGGGCACTGAAGCTTTCTTT
abundance: .
j_gene: TRBJ1-1
d_gene: TRBD1
len: 13
v_gene: TRBV10-3

CDR3aa: CASNQLGTGGTDTQYF
CDR3nt: TGTGCCAGCAACCAGTTGGGAACAGGTGGCACAGATACGCAGTATTTT
abundance: .
j_gene: TRBJ2-3
d_gene: .
len: 16
v_gene: TRBV9

CDR3aa: CASSLADGQQETQYF
CDR3nt: TGCGCCAGCAGCTTGGCCGACGGACAGCAAGAGACCCAGTACTTC
abundance: .
j_gene: TRBJ2-5
d_gene: .
len: 15
v_gene: TRBV5-1

CDR3aa: CASSEIAGPSPGELFF
CDR3nt: TGTGCCAGCAGTGAAATAGCAGGACCTTCACCCGGGGAGCTGTTTTTT
abundance: .
j_gene: TRBJ2-2
d_gene: .
len: 16
v_gene: TRBV6-1

CDR3aa: CASSQEGDDTDTQYF
CDR3nt: TGTGCCAGCAGCCAAGAAGGAGATGACACAGATACGCAGTATTTT
abundance: .
j_gene: TRBJ2-3
d_gene: .
len: 15
v_gene: TRBV4-2

CDR3aa: CSVEVANYEQYF
CDR3nt: TGCAGCGTTGAAGTAGCTAACTACGAGCAGTACTTC
abundance: .
j_gene: TRBJ2-7
d_gene: .
len: 12
v_gene: TRBV29-1

CDR3aa: CASSLSWVASATGELFF
CDR3nt: TGTGCCAGCAGTTTATCGTGGGTAGCATCGGCCACCGGGGAGCTGTTTTTT
abundance: once
j_gene: TRBJ2-2
d_gene: .
len: 17
v_gene: TRBV27